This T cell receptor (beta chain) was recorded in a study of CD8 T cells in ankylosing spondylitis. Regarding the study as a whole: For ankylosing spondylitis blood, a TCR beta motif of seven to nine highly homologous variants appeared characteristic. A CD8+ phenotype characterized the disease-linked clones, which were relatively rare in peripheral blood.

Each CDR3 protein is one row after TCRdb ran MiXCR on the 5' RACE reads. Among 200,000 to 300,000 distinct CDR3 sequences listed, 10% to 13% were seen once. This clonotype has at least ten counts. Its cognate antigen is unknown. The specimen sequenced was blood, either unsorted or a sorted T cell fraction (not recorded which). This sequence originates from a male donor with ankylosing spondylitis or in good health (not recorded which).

The CDR3 DNA follows: TGCGCCAGCAGCCAGACAGGGTTTAGCAATCAGCCCCAGCATTTT. Amino acid sequence: CASSQTGFSNQPQHF. The chain is built from TRBV4-1 and TRBJ1-5, with TRBD1 identical over 7 bases. The junction had 2 bases not matched to a gene; V was cut back by 3 bases and J by 0 bases. This CDR3 is 15 amino acids long. Germline lookup yields CDR1 MGHRA and CDR2 YSYEKL.